Below are 27 T cell receptor beta chains sequenced from a single sample in a study of OX40 agonist ivuxolimab in advanced cancers. Clones were sequenced by immunoSEQ multiplex PCR, and TCRdb holds only the in-frame ones, with some missing. The sample includes 85,000 to 90,000 clones, approximately 85% of them seen just once. Source: CD4+ or CD8+ T cells sorted from blood, taken in a trial of the OX40 agonist ivuxolimab. The receptors derive from an adult with an advanced solid tumor such as melanoma, head and neck, liver or kidney cancer.

The chain combines TRBV9 with TRBJ2-2; 8 nucleotides agree with TRBD2. The V segment lost 0 bases and the J segment 2 bases; nucleotides outside the gene matches: 6. The CDR3 has 17 residues. Germline-derived CDR1 and CDR2 are SGDLS and YYNGEE. CDR3 DNA: TGTGCCAGCAGCGTAGTAGGACTAGCTGCAAACACCGGGGAGCTGTTTTTT. As protein: CASSVVGLAANTGELFF. The full variable domain, completed using reference TRBV9 and TRBJ2-2, is DSGVTQTPKHLITATGQRVTLRCSPRSGDLSVYWYQQSLDQGLQFLIQYYNGEERAKGNILERFSAQQFPDLHSELNLSSLELGDSALYFCASSVVGLAANTGELFFGEGSRLTVL.

This clone showed up just once. Germline is not matched at one junction end, which may reflect a read error. This sequence joins TRBV5-8 and TRBJ1-2; weak D call: TRBD1 (6 bases). Germline CDR1 reads SGHTS; CDR2 reads YDEGEE. The CDR3 extends over 12 amino acids. Written as DNA, the CDR3 is TGTGCCAGCAGCTTGCGGCAGGGGAGTTTACCCTTC. It specifies CASSLRQGSLPF.

In its sample, this clone was seen once. The chain joins TRBV19 to TRBJ1-5; D gene uncertain. Germline V CDR1 and CDR2: LNHDA, SQIVND (reference sequence). This CDR3 is 15 amino acids long. The V and J ends lost 1 base and 3 bases respectively, with 10 bases between them. CDR3 amino acids: CASSIGHHLNQPQHF. As DNA, the CDR3 is TGTGCCAGTAGTATAGGACACCACCTCAATCAGCCCCAGCATTTT.

The V gene is TRBV18, the J gene TRBJ1-1; 7 positions match TRBD1. The CDR3 extends over 14 amino acids. Germline assignment: CDR1 KGHSH and CDR2 LQKENI. V gave up 6 bases and J gave up 1 base; unmatched junction bases: 5. The chain's CDR3 is CASSRQGSNTEAFF. The CDR3 bases are TGTGCCAGCTCTCGACAGGGATCGAACACTGAAGCTTTCTTT.

The chain has TRBV7-9 and TRBJ2-1, with D unclear. The V end lost 7 bases, the J end lost 8 bases, and 6 bases lay between the germline ends. Germline assignment: CDR1 SEHNR and CDR2 FQNEAQ (reference sequence). The CDR3 runs to 10 residues. CDR3 protein: CASKGDEQFF. The CDR3 coding sequence is TGTGCCAGCAAAGGCGATGAGCAGTTCTTC.

The genes are TRBV6-6 and TRBJ2-1; a weak D match, TRBD1 (5 bases). The CDR3 covers 14 residues. Germline V lookup: CDR1 MNHNY, CDR2 SVGAGI (reference sequence). V was cut by 6 bases and J by 2 bases, with 11 bases left in between. CDR3: CASSQQGPYNEQFF. CDR3 nucleotide sequence: TGTGCCAGCAGCCAGCAGGGCCCCTACAATGAGCAGTTCTTC.

J is TRBJ2-7 and V is TRBV4-1; 10 bases fit TRBD1. The length of the CDR3 is 18 residues. With V trimmed by 4 bases and J by 0 bases, 12 bases remained unmatched. CDR1 is MGHRA, CDR2 YSYEKL, per germline. CDR3 loop: CASSLSPPGTGVSYEQYF. The CDR3 bases are TGCGCCAGCAGCCTCTCTCCCCCCGGGACAGGGGTCTCCTACGAGCAGTACTTC.

The genes are TRBV28 and TRBJ1-4; maybe TRBD1 (5 bases). There are 15 residues in the CDR3. Germline V gene sequence: CDR1 MDHEN, CDR2 SYDVKM. V lost 1 base and J lost 5, with 11 bases in between. The CDR3: CASSLSEGPNEKLFF. The CDR3 DNA reads as TGTGCCAGCAGTTTATCCGAGGGACCGAATGAAAAACTGTTTTTT. The entire variable domain, with the rest obtained from reference TRBV28 and TRBJ1-4, is as follows: DVKVTQSSRYLVKRTGEKVFLECVQDMDHENMFWYRQDPGLGLRLIYFSYDVKMKEKGDIPEGYSVSREKKERFSLILESASTNQTSMYLCASSLSEGPNEKLFFGSGTQLSVL.

The rearrangement joins TRBV18 to TRBJ1-4; possible D gene TRBD1, 5 bases. Germline-derived CDR1 and CDR2 are KGHSH and LQKENI. This CDR3 spans 13 amino acids. Trimming pared 5 bases from V and 4 bases from J, leaving 8 bases between. CDR3 bases: TGTGCCAGCTCAGCAGGGATTAATGAAAAACTGTTTTTT. Its translation is CASSAGINEKLFF.

The chain recombines TRBV10-3 with TRBJ1-2; TRBD1 agrees at 8 bases. Unmatched junction bases numbered 8, after V lost 6 bases and J lost 5 bases. Germline V gene sequence: CDR1 ENHRY, CDR2 SYGVKD. The CDR3 sequence is 14 residues long. The DNA of the CDR3 is TGTGCCATCAGACTCCAGGGGGCAGGGTATGGCTACACCTTC. Amino acid sequence: CAIRLQGAGYGYTF.

The rearrangement joins TRBV27 to TRBJ1-1; D remains ambiguous. This CDR3 comprises 15 residues. Germline V CDR1 and CDR2: MNHEY, SMNVEV (reference sequence). The V and J ends lost 3 bases and 1 base respectively, with 12 bases between them. CDR3 loop: CASSFLRTGNTEAFF. Written as DNA, the CDR3 is TGTGCCAGCAGTTTTCTCAGGACGGGGAACACTGAAGCTTTCTTT.

The chain joins TRBV9 to TRBJ2-5, with 7 nucleotides matching TRBD2. Per the germline V gene, CDR1 is SGDLS and CDR2 is YYNGEE. The CDR3 is 14 residues long. The ends lost 0 bases at V and 5 bases at J; junction bases unmatched: 4. CDR3 in amino acids: CASSVGEGTETQYF. The DNA for the CDR3 is TGTGCCAGCAGCGTAGGGGAGGGGACGGAGACCCAGTACTTC.

The V and J genes are TRBV28 and TRBJ1-4; the D gene is possibly TRBD1 (5 bases). The V end lost 3 bases, the J end lost 7 bases, and 9 bases lay between the germline ends. This CDR3 has 13 amino acids. Germline CDR1 MDHEN, CDR2 SYDVKM. CDR3 amino acids: CASSFSGFEKLFF. DNA for the CDR3: TGTGCCAGCAGTTTTTCAGGGTTTGAAAAACTGTTTTTT.

This clone was counted a single time. The CDR3 loop is CASSLLPGQGNGYTF. The CDR3 nucleotides read TGTGCCAGTAGTCTCCTTCCGGGACAGGGAAATGGCTACACCTTC. The gene calls are TRBV19 and TRBJ1-2, with TRBD1 identical over 9 bases. CDR1 LNHDA and CDR2 SQIVND come from the germline V gene (reference sequence). CDR3 size: 15 residues. With V trimmed by 5 bases and J by 6 bases, 10 bases remained unmatched.

The J gene is TRBJ1-1, the V gene TRBV7-3, with a tentative D call TRBD1 (6 bases). This CDR3 is 15 amino acids long. Trimming took off 2 bases at V and 4 bases at J, with 14 bases between the two ends. Looked up from germline, CDR1 is SGHTA and CDR2 is FQGTGA. The CDR3 is CASSLLGGAGTEAFF. The CDR3, as DNA: TGTGCCAGCAGCTTACTTGGGGGCGCGGGCACTGAAGCTTTCTTT.

This rearrangement joins TRBV7-9 to TRBJ2-7; D call uncertain. Germline loops: CDR1 SEHNR, CDR2 FQNEAQ (reference sequence). The CDR3 length is 12 residues. Trimming pared 1 base from V and 3 bases from J, leaving 4 bases between. In DNA form, the CDR3 reads TGTGCCAGCAGCTTAGTTGGCTACGAGCAGTACTTC. This codes for CASSLVGYEQYF.

This chain uses TRBV19 with TRBJ2-6; D might be TRBD1 (5 bases). Germline CDR1 reads LNHDA; CDR2 reads SQIVND (reference sequence). Trimming left V 5 bases short and J 2 bases short, with 16 bases between. The CDR3 is 17 amino acids. The CDR3 DNA reads as TGTGCCAGTAGTCCCCAGATAGGGGCAGCTGGGGCCAACGTCCTGACTTTC. Translation gives CASSPQIGAAGANVLTF.

This chain connects TRBV2 to TRBJ1-2; D unclear. V was cut by 7 bases and J by 8 bases, with 17 bases left in between. The CDR3 runs 13 residues. The germline V gene encodes CDR1 SNHLY and CDR2 FYNNEI. The CDR3 coding sequence is TGTGCCAGCACCCATTCGGAGGGAAGCGGCTACACCTTC. Translating gives CASTHSEGSGYTF. The full variable domain, rest sourced from reference TRBV2 and TRBJ1-2, is EPEVTQTPSHQVTQMGQEVILRCVPISNHLYFYWYRQILGQKVEFLVSFYNNEISEKSEIFDDQFSVERPDGSNFTLKIRSTKLEDSAMYFCASTHSEGSGYTFGSGTRLTVV.

This rearrangement joins TRBV9 to TRBJ2-1; TRBD2 is a possible D gene (6 bases). The V end was cut by 6 bases, the J end by 8 bases, with 24 bases between. From germline, CDR1 is SGDLS and CDR2 YYNGEE. The CDR3 is 16 amino acids. The CDR3 protein is CASTQYSRGNIDEQFF. CDR3 nucleotides: TGTGCCAGCACTCAATATTCGCGGGGTAATATCGATGAGCAGTTCTTC.

This clone has a handful of counts. This chain uses TRBV14 with TRBJ1-2; D is ambiguous. V was clipped by 3 bases and J by 4 bases, with 9 bases between them. The CDR3 runs to 13 residues. Per the germline V gene, CDR1 is SGHDN and CDR2 is FVKESK. The CDR3 is CASSQGRSYGYTF. The CDR3 nucleotides read TGTGCCAGCAGCCAGGGCAGGTCCTATGGCTACACCTTC.

This clone was observed a single time. This chain uses TRBV7-3 with TRBJ2-4, with D perhaps matching TRBD1 or TRBD2 (5 bases each). V lost 5 bases to trimming and J lost 4 bases, with 9 bases between them. This CDR3 contains 13 residues. Germline-derived CDR1 and CDR2 are SGHTA and FQGTGA. In nucleotides, the CDR3 is TGTGCCAGCAGCCCAGGGACGAAAAACATTCAGTACTTC. This codes for CASSPGTKNIQYF.

This chain uses TRBV5-1 with TRBJ2-5; no firm D call. V was clipped by 1 base and J by 1 base, with 8 bases between them. There are 14 residues in the CDR3. The germline gives CDR1 SGHRS, CDR2 YFSETQ. The CDR3 loop reads CASSLLASQETQYF. CDR3 nucleotides: TGCGCCAGCAGCTTGTTGGCCAGCCAAGAGACCCAGTACTTC.

The rearrangement uses TRBV5-1 and TRBJ1-3; TRBD1 might be the D (5 bases). The germline CDR1 and CDR2 sequences are SGHRS and YFSETQ. The CDR3 is 19 amino acids. V lost 1 base and J lost 0, with 20 bases in between. The CDR3 nucleotides read TGCGCCAGCAGCTTGCAGCAGGGTGGACCCGGGAGCTCTGGAAACACCATATATTTT. This sequence encodes CASSLQQGGPGSSGNTIYF.

The J gene is TRBJ1-1, the V gene TRBV7-9; D unclear. Trimming took 6 bases from V and 1 from J, leaving 12 bases between them. This CDR3 region has 14 residues. Per the germline V gene, CDR1 is SEHNR and CDR2 is FQNEAQ (reference sequence). CDR3 nucleotides: TGTGCCAGCAGTCTTACGGCAGCGAACACTGAAGCTTTCTTT. Translation gives CASSLTAANTEAFF.

This sequence joins TRBV4-3 and TRBJ2-2, with TRBD1 identical over 7 bases. Germline V gives CDR1 LGHNA, CDR2 YSLEER. The CDR3 covers 16 residues. V was clipped by 4 bases and J by 4 bases; unmatched bases: 9. Here the CDR3 reads CASSREHRGPTGELFF. In DNA form, the CDR3 reads TGCGCCAGCAGCCGAGAGCACAGGGGCCCCACCGGGGAGCTGTTTTTT.

The chain joins TRBV6-1 to TRBJ2-6, with no clear D. CDR3 length equals 15 residues. The germline V gene encodes CDR1 MNHNS and CDR2 SASEGT. Trimming took 3 bases from V and 0 from J, leaving 6 bases between them. CDR3 sequence (DNA): TGTGCCAGCAGTGATCCGGGCTCTGGGGCCAACGTCCTGACTTTC. It codes for CASSDPGSGANVLTF.

The V and J genes are TRBV7-2 and TRBJ2-3; 15 nucleotides match TRBD2. CDR1 is SGHTA, CDR2 FQGNSA, per germline. This CDR3 contains 17 residues. V was clipped by 0 bases and J by 7 bases; unmatched bases: 5. CDR3 in amino acids: CASSLAGTSGGINTQYF. CDR3 nucleotide sequence: TGTGCCAGCAGCTTAGCCGGGACTAGCGGGGGGATAAATACGCAGTATTTT.